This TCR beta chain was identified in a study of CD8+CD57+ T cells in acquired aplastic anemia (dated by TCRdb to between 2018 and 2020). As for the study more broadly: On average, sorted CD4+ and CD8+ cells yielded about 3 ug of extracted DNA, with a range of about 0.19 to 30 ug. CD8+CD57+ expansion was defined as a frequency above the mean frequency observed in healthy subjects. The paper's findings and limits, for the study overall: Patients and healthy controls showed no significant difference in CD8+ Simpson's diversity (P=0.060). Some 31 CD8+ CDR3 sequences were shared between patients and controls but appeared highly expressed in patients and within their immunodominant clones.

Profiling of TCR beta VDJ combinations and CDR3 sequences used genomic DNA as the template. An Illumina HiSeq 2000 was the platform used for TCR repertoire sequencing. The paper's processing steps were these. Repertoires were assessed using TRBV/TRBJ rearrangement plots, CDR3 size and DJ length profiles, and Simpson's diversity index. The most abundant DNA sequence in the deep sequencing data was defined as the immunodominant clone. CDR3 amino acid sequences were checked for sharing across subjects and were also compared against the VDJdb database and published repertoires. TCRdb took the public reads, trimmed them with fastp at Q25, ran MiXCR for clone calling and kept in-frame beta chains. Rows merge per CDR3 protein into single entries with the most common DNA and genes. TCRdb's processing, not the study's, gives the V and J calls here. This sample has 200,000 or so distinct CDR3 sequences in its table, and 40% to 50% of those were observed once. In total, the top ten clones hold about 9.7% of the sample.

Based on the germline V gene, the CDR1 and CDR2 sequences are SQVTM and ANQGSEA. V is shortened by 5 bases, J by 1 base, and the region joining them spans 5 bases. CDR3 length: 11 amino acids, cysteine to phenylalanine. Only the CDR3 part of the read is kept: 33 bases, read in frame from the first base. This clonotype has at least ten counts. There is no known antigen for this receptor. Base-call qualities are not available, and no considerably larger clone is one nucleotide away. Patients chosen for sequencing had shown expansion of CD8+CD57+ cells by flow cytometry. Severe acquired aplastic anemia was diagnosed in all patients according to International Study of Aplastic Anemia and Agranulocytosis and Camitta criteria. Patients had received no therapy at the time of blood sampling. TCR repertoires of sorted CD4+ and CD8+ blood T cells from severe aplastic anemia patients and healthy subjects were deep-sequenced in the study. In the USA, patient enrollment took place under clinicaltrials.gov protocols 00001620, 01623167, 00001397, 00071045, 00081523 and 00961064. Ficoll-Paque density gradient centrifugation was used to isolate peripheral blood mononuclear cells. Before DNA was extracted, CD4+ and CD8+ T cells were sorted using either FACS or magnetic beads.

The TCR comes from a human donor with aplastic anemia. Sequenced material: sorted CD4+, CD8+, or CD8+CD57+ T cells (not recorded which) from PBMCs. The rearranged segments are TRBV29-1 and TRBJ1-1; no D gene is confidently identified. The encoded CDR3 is CSVSQNTEAFF. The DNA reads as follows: TGCAGCGTTAGTCAGAACACTGAAGCTTTCTTT.